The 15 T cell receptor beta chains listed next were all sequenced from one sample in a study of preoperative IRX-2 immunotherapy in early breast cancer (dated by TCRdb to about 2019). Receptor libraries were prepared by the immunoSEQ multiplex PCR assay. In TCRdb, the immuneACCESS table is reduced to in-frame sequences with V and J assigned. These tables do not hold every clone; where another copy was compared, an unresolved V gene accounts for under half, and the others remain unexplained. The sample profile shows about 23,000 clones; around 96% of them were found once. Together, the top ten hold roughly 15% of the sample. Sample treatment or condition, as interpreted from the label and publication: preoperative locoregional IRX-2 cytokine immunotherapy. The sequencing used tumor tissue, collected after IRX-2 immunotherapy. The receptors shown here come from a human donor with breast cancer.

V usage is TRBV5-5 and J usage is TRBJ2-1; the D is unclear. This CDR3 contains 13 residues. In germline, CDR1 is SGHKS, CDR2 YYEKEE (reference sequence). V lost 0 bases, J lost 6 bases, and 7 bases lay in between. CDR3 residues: CASSLAPGNEQFF. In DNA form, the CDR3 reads TGTGCCAGCAGCTTGGCCCCGGGCAATGAGCAGTTCTTC.

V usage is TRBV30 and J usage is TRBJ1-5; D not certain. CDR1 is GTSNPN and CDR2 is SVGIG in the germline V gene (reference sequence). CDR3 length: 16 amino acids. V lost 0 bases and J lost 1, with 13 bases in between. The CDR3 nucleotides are TGTGCCTGGAGTGTTAGTGCGAGAGCGAGCAATCAGCCCCAGCATTTT. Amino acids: CAWSVSARASNQPQHF.

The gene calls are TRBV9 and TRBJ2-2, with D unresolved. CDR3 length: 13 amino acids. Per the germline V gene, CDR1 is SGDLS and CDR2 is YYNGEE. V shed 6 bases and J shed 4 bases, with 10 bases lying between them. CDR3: CASMGASTGELFF. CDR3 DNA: TGTGCCAGCATGGGCGCTAGCACCGGGGAGCTGTTTTTT.

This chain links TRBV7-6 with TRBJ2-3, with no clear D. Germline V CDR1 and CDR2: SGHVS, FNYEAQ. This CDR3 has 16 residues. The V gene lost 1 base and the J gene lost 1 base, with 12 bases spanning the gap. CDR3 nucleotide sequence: TGTGCCAGCAGCTTAGGGGGTCTAGTGGGCACAGATACGCAGTATTTT. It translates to CASSLGGLVGTDTQYF.

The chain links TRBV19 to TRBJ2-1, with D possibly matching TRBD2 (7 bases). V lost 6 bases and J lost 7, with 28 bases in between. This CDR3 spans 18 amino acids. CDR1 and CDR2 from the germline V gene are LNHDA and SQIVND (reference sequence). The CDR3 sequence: CASSTLGGAGAKKNEQFF. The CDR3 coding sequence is TGTGCCAGTAGCACCCTTGGGGGGGCGGGGGCGAAGAAAAATGAGCAGTTCTTC.

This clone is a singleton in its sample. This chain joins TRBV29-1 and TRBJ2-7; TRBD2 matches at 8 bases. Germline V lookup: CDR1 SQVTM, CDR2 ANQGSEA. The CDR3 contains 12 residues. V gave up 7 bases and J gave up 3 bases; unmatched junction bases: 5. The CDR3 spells CSGVAGHYEQYF. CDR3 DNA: TGCAGCGGGGTAGCGGGACACTACGAGCAGTACTTC.

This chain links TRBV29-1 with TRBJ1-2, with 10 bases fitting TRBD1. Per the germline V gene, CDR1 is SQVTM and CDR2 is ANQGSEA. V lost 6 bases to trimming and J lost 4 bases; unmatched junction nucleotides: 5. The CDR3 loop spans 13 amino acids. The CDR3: CSVGTGVGYGYTF. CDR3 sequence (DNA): TGCAGCGTCGGGACAGGGGTAGGCTATGGCTACACCTTC.

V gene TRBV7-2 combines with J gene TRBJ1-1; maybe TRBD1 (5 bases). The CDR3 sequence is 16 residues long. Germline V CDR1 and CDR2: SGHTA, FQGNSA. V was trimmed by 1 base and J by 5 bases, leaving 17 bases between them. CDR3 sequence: CASSLDSLGVRTEAFF. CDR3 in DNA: TGTGCCAGCAGCTTAGACAGCCTGGGGGTTAGAACTGAAGCTTTCTTT.

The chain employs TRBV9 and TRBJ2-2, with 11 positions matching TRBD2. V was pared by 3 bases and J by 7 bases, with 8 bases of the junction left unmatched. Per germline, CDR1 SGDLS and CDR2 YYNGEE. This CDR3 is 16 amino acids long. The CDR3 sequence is CASSAGSGRAFGELFF. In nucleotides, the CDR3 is TGTGCCAGCAGCGCCGGTAGCGGGAGGGCCTTCGGGGAGCTGTTTTTT.

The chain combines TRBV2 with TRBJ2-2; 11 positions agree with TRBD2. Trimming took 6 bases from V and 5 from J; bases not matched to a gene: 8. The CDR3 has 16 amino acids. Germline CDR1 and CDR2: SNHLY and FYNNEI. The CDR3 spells CASSLLAGERTGELFF. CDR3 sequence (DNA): TGTGCCAGCAGCCTACTAGCGGGAGAAAGAACCGGGGAGCTGTTTTTT.

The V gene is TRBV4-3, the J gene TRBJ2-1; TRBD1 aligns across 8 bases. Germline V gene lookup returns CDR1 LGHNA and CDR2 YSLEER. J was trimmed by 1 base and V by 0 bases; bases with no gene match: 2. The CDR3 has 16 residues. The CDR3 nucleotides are TGCGCCAGCAGCCAAGATTACAGGGGGTCCTACAATGAGCAGTTCTTC. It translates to CASSQDYRGSYNEQFF.

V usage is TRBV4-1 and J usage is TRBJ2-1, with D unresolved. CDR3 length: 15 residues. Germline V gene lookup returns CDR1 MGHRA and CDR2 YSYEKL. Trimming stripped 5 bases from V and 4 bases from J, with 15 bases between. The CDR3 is CASSERAIGYNEQFF. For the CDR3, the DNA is TGCGCCAGCAGCGAACGGGCTATCGGGTACAATGAGCAGTTCTTC.

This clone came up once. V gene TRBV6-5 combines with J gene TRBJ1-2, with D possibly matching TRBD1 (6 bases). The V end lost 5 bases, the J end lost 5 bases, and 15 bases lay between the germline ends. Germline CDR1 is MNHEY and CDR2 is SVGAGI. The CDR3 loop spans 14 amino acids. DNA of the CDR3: TGTGCCAGCAGTGTCGGGACACGAGAATATGGCTACACCTTC. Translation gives CASSVGTREYGYTF.

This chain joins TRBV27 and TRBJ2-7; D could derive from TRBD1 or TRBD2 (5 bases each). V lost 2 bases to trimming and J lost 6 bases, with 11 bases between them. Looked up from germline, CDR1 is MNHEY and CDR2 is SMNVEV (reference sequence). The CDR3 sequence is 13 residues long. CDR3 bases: TGTGCCAGCAGTTTAGGGGGTTCTGTCGAGCAGTACTTC. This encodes CASSLGGSVEQYF.

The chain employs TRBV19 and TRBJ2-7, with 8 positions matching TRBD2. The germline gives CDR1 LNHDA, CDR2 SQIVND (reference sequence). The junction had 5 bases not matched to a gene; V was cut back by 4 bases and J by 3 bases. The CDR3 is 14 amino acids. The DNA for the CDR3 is TGTGCCAGTAGTAGGCGGGGGGCCCTCTACGAGCAGTACTTC. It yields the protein CASSRRGALYEQYF.